This entry lists 27 T cell receptor beta chains sequenced from one sample in a study of T cell responses to AZD1222 COVID-19 vaccine. The data were produced by immunoSEQ multiplex PCR, yet TCRdb's version contains in-frame clones alone and is incomplete. Of tens of thousands of clones listed, just over 90% are singletons. The sequencing used peripheral blood, collected on day 0 of AZD1222 vaccination. The receptors originated from an adult in good health.

The rearrangement links TRBV20-1 to TRBJ2-7; the D gene is possibly TRBD1 (5 bases). Looked up from germline, CDR1 is DFQATT and CDR2 is SNEGSKA (reference sequence). The V end was cut by 3 bases, the J end by 3 bases, with 6 bases between. There are 11 residues in the CDR3. The DNA for the CDR3 is TGCAGTGCTAGGGGGCTCTACGAGCAGTACTTC. It yields the protein CSARGLYEQYF.

The chain combines TRBV6-6 with TRBJ1-1, with unresolved D. The CDR3 totals 15 residues. Germline V CDR1 and CDR2: MNHNY, SVGAGI (reference sequence). Trimming stripped 2 bases from V and 8 bases from J, with 18 bases between. The CDR3 DNA follows: TGTGCCAGCAGTTACGCCGTCCGAGATTACGGAGAAGCTTTCTTT. Its translation: CASSYAVRDYGEAFF.

The V and J genes are TRBV6-2 or TRBV6-3 and TRBJ2-2; unclear D gene. Trimming took off 2 bases at V and 0 bases at J, with 1 base between the two ends. The CDR3 spans 13 residues. Germline assignment: CDR1 MNHEY and CDR2 SVGEGT. Here the CDR3 reads CASSYANTGELFF. DNA of the CDR3: TGTGCCAGCAGTTACGCGAACACCGGGGAGCTGTTTTTT.

This chain joins TRBV6-5 and TRBJ2-2; 9 bases fit TRBD1. This CDR3 is built from 14 residues. V was pared by 8 bases and J by 4 bases, with 5 bases of the junction left unmatched. Germline CDR1 MNHEY, CDR2 SVGAGI. The CDR3 DNA reads TGTGCCAGCCACAGGGGGCCCCCCACCGGGGAGCTGTTTTTT. Its protein product is CASHRGPPTGELFF.

This rearrangement joins TRBV7-9 to TRBJ1-3, with a tentative D call TRBD1 (5 bases). From germline, CDR1 is SEHNR and CDR2 FQNEAQ (reference sequence). The CDR3 sequence is 15 residues long. V was pared by 1 base and J by 2 bases, with 9 bases between. The CDR3 sequence: CASSLGGSAGNTIYF. CDR3 bases: TGTGCCAGCAGCTTAGGGGGGTCGGCTGGAAACACCATATATTTT. Based on the CDR3 plus reference TRBV7-9 and TRBJ1-3, the full variable domain is DTGVSQNPRHKITKRGQNVTFRCDPISEHNRLYWYRQTLGQGPEFLTYFQNEAQLEKSRLLSDRFSAERPKGSFSTLEIQRTEQGDSAMYLCASSLGGSAGNTIYFGEGSWLTVV.

This chain uses TRBV5-6 with TRBJ1-2, with a weak D call TRBD1 (6 bases). Germline CDR1 reads SGHDT; CDR2 reads YYEEEE. With 1 base removed from V and 4 bases from J, the gap between germline ends came to 11 bases. This CDR3 region has 14 residues. In DNA form, the CDR3 reads TGTGCCAGCAGCTTGCGACAGGACTTCTATGGCTACACCTTC. Translating gives CASSLRQDFYGYTF.

This chain links TRBV5-8 with TRBJ1-3, with 9 nucleotides matching TRBD1. This CDR3 spans 15 amino acids. The V gene end was trimmed by 1 base and the J gene end by 11 bases; junction bases not matched to a gene: 10. Per the germline V gene, CDR1 is SGHTS and CDR2 is YDEGEE. The CDR3 DNA follows: TGTGCCAGCAGCTTGCCGGGACAGGGTCTTGGATCCATATATTTT. It specifies CASSLPGQGLGSIYF.

In its sample, this clone was seen a few times. V gene TRBV5-1 combines with J gene TRBJ2-3; D gene ambiguous. This CDR3 has 15 amino acids. The ends were cut back, 1 base at V and 2 bases at J, with 11 bases in the middle. Germline V CDR1 and CDR2: SGHRS, YFSETQ. CDR3 bases: TGCGCCAGCAGCTTGTCCTCGCGGACCACAGATACGCAGTATTTT. Translation: CASSLSSRTTDTQYF.

V is TRBV10-3 and J is TRBJ2-3, with TRBD2 as a possible D gene (6 bases). CDR3 length: 12 amino acids. Trimming left V 8 bases short and J 0 bases short, with 6 bases between. Germline CDR1 reads ENHRY; CDR2 reads SYGVKD. This CDR3 is CAIGTSTDTQYF. Here the CDR3 DNA reads TGTGCCATCGGGACTAGCACAGATACGCAGTATTTT.

V usage is TRBV6-5 and J usage is TRBJ2-4; no clear D. V lost 6 bases and J lost 0, with 9 bases in between. The CDR3 loop spans 14 amino acids. Germline V gives CDR1 MNHEY, CDR2 SVGAGI. DNA of the CDR3: TGTGCCAGCAGCCGAGAGATAGCCAAAAACATTCAGTACTTC. As protein: CASSREIAKNIQYF.

This rearrangement joins TRBV28 to TRBJ2-5; D may be TRBD2 (7 bases). CDR3 length: 16 amino acids. V lost 6 bases and J lost 5, with 22 bases in between. Germline lookup yields CDR1 MDHEN and CDR2 SYDVKM. In DNA, the CDR3 is TGTGCCAGCAGCAAAACCCGCGGGGGCTCTTGGGAGACCCAGTACTTC. It specifies CASSKTRGGSWETQYF.

This rearrangement joins TRBV7-2 to TRBJ2-1, with a tentative D call TRBD1 (5 bases). Trimming removed 4 bases at V and 9 bases at J, with 19 bases between. The CDR3 totals 15 residues. Germline CDR1 is SGHTA and CDR2 is FQGNSA. The CDR3 is CASSSRASPLGEQFF. In DNA, the CDR3 is TGTGCCAGCAGCTCCAGGGCTTCCCCGTTGGGTGAGCAGTTCTTC. Drawing the rest from reference TRBV7-2 and TRBJ2-1, the complete variable domain is GAGVSQSPSNKVTEKGKDVELRCDPISGHTALYWYRQSLGQGLEFLIYFQGNSAPDKSGLPSDRFSAERTGGSVSTLTIQRTQQEDSAVYLCASSSRASPLGEQFFGPGTRLTVL.

The gene calls are TRBV6-1 and TRBJ1-4; D gene unclear. Germline CDR1 reads MNHNS; CDR2 reads SASEGT. The CDR3 spans 14 residues. V dropped 1 base and J dropped 3 bases, with 6 bases sitting between them. CDR3 amino acids: CASSEGWANEKLFF. In DNA, the CDR3 is TGTGCCAGCAGTGAAGGGTGGGCTAATGAAAAACTGTTTTTT.

The V gene is TRBV6-5, the J gene TRBJ1-2; weak D call: TRBD1 (6 bases). CDR1 is MNHEY, CDR2 SVGAGI, per germline. The V end lost 5 bases, the J end lost 6 bases, and 13 bases lay between the germline ends. The length of the CDR3 is 13 residues. For the CDR3, the DNA is TGTGCCAGCAGTCCGGGACACGGCAATGGCTACACCTTC. Translating it yields CASSPGHGNGYTF.

J is TRBJ2-1 and V is TRBV27, with 10 bases that match TRBD2. The CDR3 loop spans 13 amino acids. The germline V gene has CDR1 MNHEY and CDR2 SMNVEV (reference sequence). V lost 4 bases to trimming and J lost 10 bases; unmatched junction nucleotides: 4. CDR3 bases: TGTGCCAGCAGTTGGACTAGCGGTATCGAGCAGTTCTTC. Protein sequence: CASSWTSGIEQFF.

V usage is TRBV24-1 and J usage is TRBJ2-2; D ambiguous. Trimming left V 4 bases short and J 0 bases short, with 14 bases between. From germline, CDR1 is KGHDR and CDR2 SFDVKD. This CDR3 is built from 17 residues. In DNA, the CDR3 is TGTGCCACCAGTGACACCCTTGACGGAACGAACACCGGGGAGCTGTTTTTT. It specifies CATSDTLDGTNTGELFF.

The gene calls are TRBV24-1 and TRBJ2-2; 11 bases map to TRBD2. This CDR3 has 16 amino acids. V lost 2 bases, J lost 6 bases, and 4 bases stayed unmatched. Germline V gives CDR1 KGHDR, CDR2 SFDVKD. CDR3 sequence reads: CATSDSPGLAAGELFF. Here the CDR3 DNA reads TGTGCCACCAGTGATTCCCCGGGACTAGCGGCCGGGGAGCTGTTTTTT.

This sequence joins TRBV15 and TRBJ2-5; D possibly corresponds to TRBD2 (6 bases). V lost 7 bases and J lost 0, with 15 bases in between. This CDR3 comprises 15 residues. CDR1 is LNHNV and CDR2 is YYDKDF in the germline V gene (reference sequence). CDR3 in DNA: TGTGCCACCAAAACTGGGGCGGGGCACCAAGAGACCCAGTACTTC. Translating it yields CATKTGAGHQETQYF.

The chain has TRBV6-5 and TRBJ2-3; D is tentatively TRBD1 or TRBD2 (5 bases each). Germline V gives CDR1 MNHEY, CDR2 SVGAGI. The CDR3 spans 14 residues. V was cut by 5 bases and J by 8 bases, with 17 bases left in between. This chain's CDR3 is CASSLGDLLGTQYF. In DNA form, the CDR3 reads TGTGCCAGCAGTCTCGGGGACCTCCTCGGTACGCAGTATTTT.

In this sample, this clone turned up a few times. The gene calls are TRBV3-1 (or the pseudogene TRBV3-2) and TRBJ2-5, with D possibly matching TRBD1 (6 bases). The V gene lost 0 bases and the J gene lost 8 bases, with 10 bases spanning the gap. The CDR3 totals 13 residues. CDR1 is LGHDT and CDR2 is YNNKEL in the germline V gene (reference sequence). The CDR3 nucleotides are TGTGCCAGCAGCCAAGATTTGGGGGCCACCCAGTACTTC. This encodes CASSQDLGATQYF.

This chain joins TRBV4-3 and TRBJ1-6; D is ambiguous. Trimming removed 0 bases from V and 7 bases from J, with 7 bases in between. The germline V gene encodes CDR1 LGHNA and CDR2 YSLEER. The CDR3 has 14 residues. For the CDR3, the DNA is TGCGCCAGCAGCCAAGATTCTAGGAATTCACCCCTCCACTTT. Its protein is CASSQDSRNSPLHF.

The chain employs TRBV4-3 and TRBJ2-3, with D hard to call. The CDR3 length is 13 residues. CDR1 is LGHNA and CDR2 is YSLEER in the germline V gene. The V end lost 4 bases, the J end lost 4 bases, and 9 bases lay between the germline ends. The CDR3 DNA reads as TGCGCCAGCAGCCGGAACTTCGCAGATACGCAGTATTTT. The encoded protein is CASSRNFADTQYF.

V and J are TRBV7-2 and TRBJ1-2; 9 bases map to TRBD1. Trimming took 5 bases from V and 9 from J; bases not matched to a gene: 13. The CDR3 has 15 amino acids. Germline-derived CDR1 and CDR2 are SGHTA and FQGNSA. DNA for the CDR3: TGTGCCAGCAGCCCCGGGACAGGGAAGGCTTATAGCTACACCTTC. Residues: CASSPGTGKAYSYTF.

This clone appeared a single time. This sequence joins TRBV6-5 and TRBJ2-4; D remains ambiguous. The germline V gene encodes CDR1 MNHEY and CDR2 SVGAGI. V dropped 7 bases and J dropped 6 bases, with 13 bases sitting between them. This CDR3 region has 13 residues. The CDR3 sequence is CASTMFGVNIQYF. The CDR3 DNA is TGTGCCAGCACGATGTTTGGGGTAAACATTCAGTACTTC.

The chain links TRBV19 to TRBJ1-2; D unclear. In germline, CDR1 is LNHDA, CDR2 SQIVND (reference sequence). There are 15 residues in the CDR3. Trimming shortened V by 4 bases and J by 5 bases, and 17 bases separated the two germline ends. In DNA, the CDR3 is TGTGCCAGTAGTACCCTAACGTCCAGAACATATGGCTACACCTTC. This translates into CASSTLTSRTYGYTF.

This clone was seen once. This chain joins TRBV11-1 and TRBJ1-1; maybe TRBD1 (6 bases). This CDR3 contains 15 residues. The V and J ends lost 5 bases and 3 bases respectively, with 16 bases between them. Germline assignment: CDR1 SGHAT and CDR2 FQDESV (reference sequence). Here the CDR3 reads CASSRGDNLDTEAFF. CDR3 coding DNA: TGTGCCAGCAGCCGAGGGGACAACTTAGACACTGAAGCTTTCTTT.

This chain joins TRBV4-2 and TRBJ2-7, with 9 bases aligning to TRBD1. V lost 0 bases to trimming and J lost 1 base; unmatched junction nucleotides: 7. Germline V CDR1 and CDR2: LGHNA, YNFKEQ. The CDR3 is 17 amino acids. The DNA for the CDR3 is TGTGCCAGCAGCCAAGATGGGGCGACAGGGGGATCCTACGAGCAGTACTTC. Protein sequence: CASSQDGATGGSYEQYF.